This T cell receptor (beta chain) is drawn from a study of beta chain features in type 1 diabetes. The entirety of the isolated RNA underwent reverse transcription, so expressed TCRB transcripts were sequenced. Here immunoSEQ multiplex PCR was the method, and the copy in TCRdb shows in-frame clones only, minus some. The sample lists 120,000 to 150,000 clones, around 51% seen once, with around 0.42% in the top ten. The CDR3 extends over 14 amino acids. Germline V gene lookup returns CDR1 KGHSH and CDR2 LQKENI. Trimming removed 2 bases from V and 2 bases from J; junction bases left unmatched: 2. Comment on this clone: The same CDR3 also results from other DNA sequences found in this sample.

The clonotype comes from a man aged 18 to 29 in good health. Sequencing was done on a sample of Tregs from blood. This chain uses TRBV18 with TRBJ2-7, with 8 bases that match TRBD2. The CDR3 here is CASSPTSGTYEQYF. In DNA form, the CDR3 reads TGTGCCAGCTCACCAACTAGCGGCACCTACGAGCAGTACTTC.